This T cell receptor (beta chain) was identified in a study of PD-1 blockade in mismatch repair-deficient tumors. As for the study in general: Patients had approximately 11 mismatch repair-deficient cancer types and were previously treated and progressing. Study-wide findings and caveats: Rapid post-treatment expansion, then contraction, generally preceding radiologic response, marked tumor-resident clones.

The TCR-sequenced patients were three responders to pembrolizumab. CDR1 and CDR2 (germline): LGHNA, YNFKEQ. The V end was cut by 2 bases, the J end by 3 bases, with 10 bases between. CDR3 size: 14 residues. Produced via immunoSEQ multiplex PCR; TCRdb's table is partial and in-frame only. Among 15,000 or so clones listed, around 84% were seen once. A note on this clone: Its antigen is as yet unknown.

The chain links TRBV4-2 to TRBJ2-5, with a possible D match to TRBD2 (5 bases). The sequenced sample was PBMCs, obtained about 15 weeks after starting pembrolizumab. This receptor was identified in an adult with mismatch repair-deficient cancer. CDR3 protein: CASSQLDLEETQYF. Here the CDR3 DNA reads TGTGCCAGCAGCCAACTGGACTTAGAAGAGACCCAGTACTTC.